This TCR beta chain derives from a study of blood T cell repertoires in COVID-19. Turning to the study itself: The samples span acute and convalescent COVID-19 from the United States, Italy and Spain. PBMCs, B-cell-depleted T cells, or T cells provided the cDNA or gDNA that made up the material.

Methods used by the authors: Reference gene primers were amplified, and this amplification served to estimate nucleated cell counts. Clones were read by immunoSEQ multiplex PCR, and TCRdb kept only the in-frame ones, dropping some. V, J and clone size derive from that table, while D and trimming were established from the DNA sequence. The sample has around 230,000 clones, roughly 80% seen once; the top ten hold roughly a tenth. The CDR3 is 16 residues long. After removal of 5 bases from V and 0 bases from J, the junction contained 5 bases not matched to a gene. Per germline, CDR1 SGHVS and CDR2 FNYEAQ.

This chain joins TRBV7-6 and TRBJ1-4; TRBD1 matches 8 bases. Material: peripheral blood. The sequence derives from a woman of 80 years or more with acute or convalescent COVID-19. The chain's CDR3 is CASSPRTGTTNEKLFF. DNA for the CDR3: TGTGCCAGCAGCCCTCGGACAGGGACAACTAATGAAAAACTGTTTTTT. Full variable domain (outside the CDR3, taken from reference TRBV7-6 and TRBJ1-4): GAGVSQSPRYKVTKRGQDVALRCDPISGHVSLYWYRQALGQGPEFLTYFNYEAQQDKSGLPNDRFSAERPEGSISTLTIQRTEQRDSAMYRCASSPRTGTTNEKLFFGSGTQLSVL.